The rows below give T cell receptor beta chains drawn from one sample of a study of OX40 agonist ivuxolimab in advanced cancers. Profiling relied on immunoSEQ multiplex PCR, and the TCRdb table lists in-frame clones only, not all of them. Seen here are about 83,000 clones, around 84% observed once, and the top ten hold 1.5% to 2%. The sequences come from CD4+ or CD8+ T cells sorted from blood, collected in a trial of the OX40 agonist ivuxolimab. The receptors shown here come from an adult with an advanced solid tumor such as melanoma, head and neck, liver or kidney cancer. The CDR3 runs from the conserved cysteine through the conserved F or W. The D gene is left open where the match is weak. Size values are once, few and many counts, or a class for expanded clones, and some rows have none.

cdr3_nt: TGTGCCAGCAGTTACCTCCCTTGGGGGGACGAAATTACCATATATTTT; cdr3_aa: CASSYLPWGDEITIYF; v_call: TRBV28; j_call: TRBJ1-3; clone_size: -; d_call: -
cdr3_nt: TGTGCCAGCTCACCACCGGGGGTAAGCAATCAGCCCCAGCATTTT; cdr3_aa: CASSPPGVSNQPQHF; v_call: TRBV18; j_call: TRBJ1-5; clone_size: -; d_call: -
cdr3_nt: TGTGCCAGCTCACCCGGGACAGGAGAGGCACCCCTCCACTTT; cdr3_aa: CASSPGTGEAPLHF; v_call: TRBV18; j_call: TRBJ1-6; clone_size: -; d_call: TRBD1
cdr3_nt: TGTGCCAGCGTAGGGACAGTGACTGTATCGGCGCAGTATTTT; cdr3_aa: CASVGTVTVSAQYF; v_call: TRBV28; j_call: TRBJ2-3; clone_size: -; d_call: TRBD1
cdr3_nt: TGTGCCAGCAGCTTAGAGGGTCCTTATGGCTACACCTTC; cdr3_aa: CASSLEGPYGYTF; v_call: TRBV11-1; j_call: TRBJ1-2; clone_size: -; d_call: -
cdr3_nt: TGTGCCAGCAGCTCCAAGGGTCCCTACGAGCAGTACTTC; cdr3_aa: CASSSKGPYEQYF; v_call: TRBV5-6; j_call: TRBJ2-7; clone_size: once; d_call: -
cdr3_nt: TGTGCCAGCAGTGCCGCTGGGGTGCTGGTCGGTACGCAGTATTTT; cdr3_aa: CASSAAGVLVGTQYF; v_call: TRBV28; j_call: TRBJ2-3; clone_size: -; d_call: -
cdr3_nt: TGTGCCAGCAGCTTGGGGACAGGGGGCTTTTGGGATGGCTACACCTTC; cdr3_aa: CASSLGTGGFWDGYTF; v_call: TRBV5-6; j_call: TRBJ1-2; clone_size: -; d_call: TRBD1
cdr3_nt: TGTGCCAGCAGCTTAAACGGACAGCCGGGGGAGACCCAGTACTTC; cdr3_aa: CASSLNGQPGETQYF; v_call: TRBV7-3; j_call: TRBJ2-5; clone_size: -; d_call: -
cdr3_nt: TGTGCCACCAGCAGAGGTTTGGAGTCTAACTATGGCTACACCTTC; cdr3_aa: CATSRGLESNYGYTF; v_call: TRBV15; j_call: TRBJ1-2; clone_size: few; d_call: -
cdr3_nt: TGCAGCGTTGAATCACAGGGGGCGGACACAGATACGCAGTATTTT; cdr3_aa: CSVESQGADTDTQYF; v_call: TRBV29-1; j_call: TRBJ2-3; clone_size: -; d_call: TRBD1
cdr3_nt: TGTGCCAGCATGTACCCGGCGGATCCAAACTATGGCTACACCTTC; cdr3_aa: CASMYPADPNYGYTF; v_call: TRBV2; j_call: TRBJ1-2; clone_size: -; d_call: -
cdr3_nt: TGCGCCACCGGGACAGGGAGGTCGAGCCAAGAGACCCAGTACTTC; cdr3_aa: CATGTGRSSQETQYF; v_call: TRBV5-1; j_call: TRBJ2-5; clone_size: -; d_call: TRBD1
cdr3_nt: TGTGCCTGGAGTGTCGGCCTAGGTAAAGAGACCCAGTACTTC; cdr3_aa: CAWSVGLGKETQYF; v_call: TRBV30; j_call: TRBJ2-5; clone_size: -; d_call: -
cdr3_nt: TGTGCCAGCAGCCAAGAATGGAACACCTGGGTCCATGGCTACACCTTC; cdr3_aa: CASSQEWNTWVHGYTF; v_call: TRBV4-2; j_call: TRBJ1-2; clone_size: once; d_call: -
cdr3_nt: TGTGCCAGCAGCCCAACTAGCGGGGGGGCCGCCGGGGAGCTGTTTTTT; cdr3_aa: CASSPTSGGAAGELFF; v_call: TRBV9; j_call: TRBJ2-2; clone_size: -; d_call: TRBD2
cdr3_nt: TGCGCCAGCAGCTCGGGGGGCCGCCAAGAGACCCAGTACTTC; cdr3_aa: CASSSGGRQETQYF; v_call: TRBV5-1; j_call: TRBJ2-5; clone_size: -; d_call: -
cdr3_nt: TGTGCCAGCAGCGACAGGACTAGCGGGGGGGCCTCAGAGACCCAGTACTTC; cdr3_aa: CASSDRTSGGASETQYF; v_call: TRBV5-4; j_call: TRBJ2-5; clone_size: -; d_call: TRBD2
cdr3_nt: TGTGCCAGCAGAAGACTAGCGGGAGCCGGGGAGCTGTTTTTT; cdr3_aa: CASRRLAGAGELFF; v_call: TRBV6-1; j_call: TRBJ2-2; clone_size: once; d_call: TRBD2